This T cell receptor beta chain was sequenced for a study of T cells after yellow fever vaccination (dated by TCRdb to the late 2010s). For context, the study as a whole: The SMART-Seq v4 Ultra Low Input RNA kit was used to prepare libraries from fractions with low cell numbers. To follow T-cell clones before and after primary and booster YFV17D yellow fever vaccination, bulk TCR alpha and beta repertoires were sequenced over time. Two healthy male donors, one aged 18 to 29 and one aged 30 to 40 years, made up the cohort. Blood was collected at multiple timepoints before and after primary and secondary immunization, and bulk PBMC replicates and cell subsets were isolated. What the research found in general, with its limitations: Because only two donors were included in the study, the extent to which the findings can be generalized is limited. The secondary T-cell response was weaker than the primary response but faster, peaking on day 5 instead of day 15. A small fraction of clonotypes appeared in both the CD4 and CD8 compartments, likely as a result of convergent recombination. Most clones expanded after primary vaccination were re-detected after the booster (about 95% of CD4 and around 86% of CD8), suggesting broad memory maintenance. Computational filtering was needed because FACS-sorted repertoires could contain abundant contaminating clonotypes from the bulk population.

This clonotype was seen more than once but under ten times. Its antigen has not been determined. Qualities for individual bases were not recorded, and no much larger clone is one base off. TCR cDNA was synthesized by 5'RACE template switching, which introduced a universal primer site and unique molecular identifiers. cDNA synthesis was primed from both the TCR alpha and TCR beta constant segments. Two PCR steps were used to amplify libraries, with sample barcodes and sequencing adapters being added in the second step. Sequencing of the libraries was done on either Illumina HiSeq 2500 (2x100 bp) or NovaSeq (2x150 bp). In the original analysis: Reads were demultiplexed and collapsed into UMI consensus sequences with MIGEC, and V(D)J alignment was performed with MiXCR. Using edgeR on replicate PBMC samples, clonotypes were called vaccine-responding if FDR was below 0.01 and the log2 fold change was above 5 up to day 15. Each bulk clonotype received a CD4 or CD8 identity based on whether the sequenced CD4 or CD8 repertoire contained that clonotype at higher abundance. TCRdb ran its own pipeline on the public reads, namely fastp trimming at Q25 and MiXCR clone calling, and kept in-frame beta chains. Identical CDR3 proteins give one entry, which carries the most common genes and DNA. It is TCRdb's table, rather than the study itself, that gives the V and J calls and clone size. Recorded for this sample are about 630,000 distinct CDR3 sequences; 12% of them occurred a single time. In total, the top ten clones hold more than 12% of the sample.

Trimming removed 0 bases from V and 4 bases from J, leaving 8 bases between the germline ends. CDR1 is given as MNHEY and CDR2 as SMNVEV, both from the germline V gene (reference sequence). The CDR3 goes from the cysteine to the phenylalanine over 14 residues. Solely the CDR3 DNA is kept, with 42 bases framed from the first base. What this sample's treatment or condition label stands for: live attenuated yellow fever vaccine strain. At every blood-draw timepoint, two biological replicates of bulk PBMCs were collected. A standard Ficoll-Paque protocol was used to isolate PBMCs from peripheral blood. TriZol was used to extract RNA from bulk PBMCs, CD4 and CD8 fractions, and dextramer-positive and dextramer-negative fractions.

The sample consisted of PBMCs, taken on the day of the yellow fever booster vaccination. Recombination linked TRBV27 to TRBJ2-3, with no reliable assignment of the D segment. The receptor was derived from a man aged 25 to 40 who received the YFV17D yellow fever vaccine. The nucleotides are TGTGCCAGCAGTTTATCGAGATGGGCAGATACGCAGTATTTT. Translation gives CASSLSRWADTQYF.